This paragraph reports one T cell receptor (beta chain). What it binds is not known. The CDR3 is 16 residues long. V was clipped by 5 bases and J by 5 bases, with 21 bases between them. The germline V gene encodes CDR1 LNHDA and CDR2 SQIVND (reference sequence). This entry belongs to a study of OX40 agonist ivuxolimab in advanced cancers. For the study at large: The patients got ivuxolimab, which is an agonistic anti-OX40 (CD134) antibody. Participants averaged approximately 65 years of age (range about 23 to 80) and were 75% to 90% male.

Some clones are missing from TCRdb's copy, which holds only in-frame ones; the method was immunoSEQ multiplex PCR. The table records approximately 70,000 clones, 94% of them present only once. Study-wide findings and caveats: Expansion of clones was among the lowest in partial responders at 0.1-3.0 mg/kg.

The specimen was CD4+ or CD8+ T cells sorted from blood, collected in a trial of the OX40 agonist ivuxolimab. The chain joins TRBV19 to TRBJ2-5, with no clear D. This TCR was sampled from an adult with an advanced solid tumor such as melanoma, head and neck, liver or kidney cancer. CDR3 bases: TGTGCCAGTAGTCCTAAGGCTCCCCGGCCCTTGGAGACCCAGTACTTC. This sequence encodes CASSPKAPRPLETQYF.